One and the same sample provided the 13 T cell receptor beta chains below, sequenced in a study of blood T cell repertoires in COVID-19. Generated by immunoSEQ multiplex PCR, the TCRdb table keeps only in-frame clones and is missing some. The repertoire consists of about 140,000 clones, with roughly four fifths occurring once and the leading ten covering roughly 1.4%. The specimen was peripheral blood. Every receptor here comes from a human donor in a cohort sampled during active COVID-19.

The rearrangement uses TRBV4-1 and TRBJ2-7, with 10 bases identical to TRBD2. This CDR3 comprises 17 residues. The J segment lost 3 bases and the V segment lost 4 bases, leaving 12 bases of the junction unmatched. The germline V gene has CDR1 MGHRA and CDR2 YSYEKL. DNA for the CDR3: TGCGCCAGCAGCCTTACTAGCGGGACAGGTCAGCGCTACGAGCAGTACTTC. Amino acids: CASSLTSGTGQRYEQYF.

The V and J genes are TRBV5-1 and TRBJ2-2; weak D call: TRBD1 (5 bases). Per the germline V gene, CDR1 is SGHRS and CDR2 is YFSETQ. V lost 0 bases to trimming and J lost 7 bases, with 13 bases between them. CDR3 length equals 15 residues. The CDR3 loop reads CASSLEVRGIGELFF. In DNA form, the CDR3 reads TGCGCCAGCAGCTTGGAAGTTAGGGGAATCGGGGAGCTGTTTTTT.

The chain combines TRBV7-9 with TRBJ2-5; D gene uncertain. This CDR3 has 17 residues. V shed 1 base and J shed 4 bases, with 19 bases lying between them. Per germline, CDR1 SEHNR and CDR2 FQNEAQ (reference sequence). The CDR3 DNA reads as TGTGCCAGCAGCTTAGTGAGGTCTTGGTACTCGGGAGAGACCCAGTACTTC. Amino acid sequence: CASSLVRSWYSGETQYF.

This clone appeared a single time. The chain uses TRBV5-1 and TRBJ2-3; no clear D. Germline V CDR1 and CDR2: SGHRS, YFSETQ. V shed 1 base and J shed 4 bases, with 7 bases lying between them. This CDR3 is 13 amino acids long. This chain's CDR3 is CASSLPPADTQYF. In nucleotides, the CDR3 is TGCGCCAGCAGCTTGCCCCCGGCAGATACGCAGTATTTT.

The chain recombines TRBV19 with TRBJ2-7; D is possibly TRBD2 (6 bases). Trimming pared 3 bases from V and 1 base from J, leaving 13 bases between. Germline CDR1 LNHDA, CDR2 SQIVND (reference sequence). The CDR3 contains 15 residues. Here the CDR3 reads CASSMASAGSYEQYF. CDR3 nucleotides: TGTGCCAGTAGTATGGCGTCTGCGGGATCCTACGAGCAGTACTTC. Looking up the rest from reference TRBV19 and TRBJ2-7 gives the full variable domain: DGGITQSPKYLFRKEGQNVTLSCEQNLNHDAMYWYRQDPGQGLRLIYYSQIVNDFQKGDIAEGYSVSREKKESFPLTVTSAQKNPTAFYLCASSMASAGSYEQYFGPGTRLTVT.

The rearrangement links TRBV2 to TRBJ2-6; 12 bases line up with TRBD2. The J segment lost 3 bases and the V segment lost 4 bases, leaving 7 bases of the junction unmatched. CDR1 and CDR2 from the germline V gene are SNHLY and FYNNEI. The CDR3 length is 18 residues. The CDR3 nucleotides are TGTGCCAGCAGTGGTCGACTAGCGGGAGTATTTGGGGCCAACGTCCTGACTTTC. This translates into CASSGRLAGVFGANVLTF.

The chain joins TRBV7-8 to TRBJ2-5; D perhaps matches TRBD1 (5 bases). The CDR3 contains 14 residues. Trimming took 0 bases from V and 5 from J, leaving 10 bases between them. Germline V lookup: CDR1 SGHVS, CDR2 FQNEAQ. DNA for the CDR3: TGTGCCAGCAGCTTAGCGACAGTGCGGGAGACCCAGTACTTC. Protein product: CASSLATVRETQYF.

This clone appeared once. The rearrangement links TRBV28 to TRBJ2-3, with D perhaps TRBD2 (5 bases). The CDR3 has 15 amino acids. The ends were cut back, 1 base at V and 3 bases at J, with 11 bases in the middle. Germline CDR1 is MDHEN and CDR2 is SYDVKM. This CDR3 reads CASSLSLRGTDTQYF. As DNA, the CDR3 is TGTGCCAGCAGTTTATCTCTCCGGGGAACAGATACGCAGTATTTT.

The V and J genes are TRBV3-1 (or the pseudogene TRBV3-2) and TRBJ1-5; a possible D gene is TRBD1 (5 bases). CDR3 length equals 17 residues. V lost 4 bases and J 6 bases, leaving 22 bases between the germline ends. Germline V gene sequence: CDR1 LGHDT, CDR2 YNNKEL (reference sequence). This chain's CDR3 is CASSPFPPAVGGQPQHF. CDR3 DNA sequence: TGTGCCAGCAGCCCCTTCCCCCCCGCAGTCGGGGGTCAGCCCCAGCATTTT.

On this clone itself: The same CDR3 can be traced to other DNA sequences in this sample. The chain employs TRBV9 and TRBJ2-3; 10 positions agree with TRBD1. Germline trimming cut 4 bases from V and 1 base from J; bases unmatched to any gene: 6. The CDR3 sequence is 16 residues long. In germline, CDR1 is SGDLS, CDR2 YYNGEE. CDR3 coding DNA: TGTGCCAGCAGCCCCCTGACAGGGGGCGGCACAGATACGCAGTATTTT. Its translation: CASSPLTGGGTDTQYF. Based on the CDR3 plus reference TRBV9 and TRBJ2-3, the full variable domain is DSGVTQTPKHLITATGQRVTLRCSPRSGDLSVYWYQQSLDQGLQFLIQYYNGEERAKGNILERFSAQQFPDLHSELNLSSLELGDSALYFCASSPLTGGGTDTQYFGPGTRLTVL.

The table lists this clone with a count of one. The chain links TRBV24-1 to TRBJ2-1, with 10 positions matching TRBD2. In germline, CDR1 is KGHDR, CDR2 SFDVKD. The V segment lost 1 base and the J segment 4 bases; nucleotides outside the gene matches: 6. The CDR3 runs to 17 residues. As DNA, the CDR3 is TGTGCCACCAGTGATTTCTCCGGGACTAGCGCATACAATGAGCAGTTCTTC. Protein product: CATSDFSGTSAYNEQFF.

This chain links TRBV5-1 with TRBJ1-1; 10 bases align to TRBD1. V gave up 1 base and J gave up 8 bases; unmatched junction bases: 2. The CDR3 has 13 residues. Germline V CDR1 and CDR2: SGHRS, YFSETQ. The CDR3 DNA sequence: TGCGCCAGCAGCTTGAGACAGGGGGCGGAAGCTTTCTTT. It yields the protein CASSLRQGAEAFF.

The rearrangement uses TRBV27 and TRBJ2-7; 8 bases fit TRBD2. Unmatched junction bases numbered 7, after V lost 4 bases and J lost 2 bases. Germline loops: CDR1 MNHEY, CDR2 SMNVEV (reference sequence). The CDR3 is 15 amino acids. The CDR3 DNA is TGTGCCAGCAGTTCCCCGGCGGGAGGAACCTACGAGCAGTACTTC. This sequence encodes CASSSPAGGTYEQYF.